Listed below are T cell receptor beta chains from one sample, sequenced in a study of blood T cell repertoires in COVID-19. The repertoire was sequenced with immunoSEQ multiplex PCR; TCRdb's copy has only in-frame clones and lacks some. This sample carries 200,000 to 250,000 clones, about nine tenths of them seen once, and the ten largest clones take under 7%. Input material: peripheral blood. The source is a man between 60 and 70 years old who had recovered from COVID-19. CDR3s include the opening cysteine and the closing phenylalanine or tryptophan. Each record gives: V gene, clone size, D gene, J gene, CDR3 DNA, CDR3 protein. D genes are given only for firm matches. The listing skips clone size in some rows; elsewhere it reads once, few, many or a size class.

V: TRBV7-9; size: -; D: TRBD1; J: TRBJ2-5; DNA: TGTGCCAGCAGCTCCCAGACAGGGTACCAAGAGACCCAGTACTTC; CDR3: CASSSQTGYQETQYF
V: TRBV9; size: -; D: -; J: TRBJ1-2; DNA: TGTGCCAGCAGCGCCCCAGGATTCTATGGCTACACCTTC; CDR3: CASSAPGFYGYTF
V: TRBV6-6; size: -; D: TRBD1; J: TRBJ1-2; DNA: TGTGCCAGCAGCCGAGACAGGGCCTATGGCTACACCTTC; CDR3: CASSRDRAYGYTF
V: TRBV15; size: -; D: -; J: TRBJ2-7; DNA: TGTGCCACCAGCAGAGGTTTTGGGCTATCCTACGAGCAGTACTTC; CDR3: CATSRGFGLSYEQYF
V: TRBV24-1; size: once; D: -; J: TRBJ2-1; DNA: TGTGCCACCAGTGATGCCGGGTCTAAAAACAATGAGCAGTTCTTC; CDR3: CATSDAGSKNNEQFF
V: TRBV19; size: -; D: -; J: TRBJ1-2; DNA: TGTGCCAGTACCGGAGCACAGGCTAACTATGGCTACACCTTC; CDR3: CASTGAQANYGYTF
V: TRBV19; size: once; D: -; J: TRBJ2-3; DNA: TGTGCCAGTAGTATAGATAGCAGCACAGATACGCAGTATTTT; CDR3: CASSIDSSTDTQYF
V: TRBV28; size: once; D: -; J: TRBJ2-7; DNA: TGTGCCAGCAGGCCCTCCGGGTCCGCCCACGAGCAGTACTTC; CDR3: CASRPSGSAHEQYF
V: TRBV28; size: -; D: -; J: TRBJ1-6; DNA: TGTGCCAGCAGTTACGGGGTCAATTCACCCCTCCACTTT; CDR3: CASSYGVNSPLHF
V: TRBV5-6; size: -; D: -; J: TRBJ1-4; DNA: TGTGCCAGCAGCTTGTTGGGGCCGTATGAAAAACTGTTTTTT; CDR3: CASSLLGPYEKLFF
V: TRBV27; size: -; D: -; J: TRBJ1-6; DNA: TGTGCCAGCAGTTTATCCCCGCGGGTGGAATCACCCCTCCACTTT; CDR3: CASSLSPRVESPLHF
V: TRBV28; size: -; D: -; J: TRBJ1-2; DNA: TGTGCCAGCAGTCGCTTTGGGGCAAACTATGGCTACACCTTC; CDR3: CASSRFGANYGYTF
V: TRBV7-2; size: -; D: TRBD1; J: TRBJ1-6; DNA: TGTGCCAGCAGCTTCACAGGGGCATATAATTCACCCCTCCACTTT; CDR3: CASSFTGAYNSPLHF
V: TRBV18; size: few; D: TRBD2; J: TRBJ2-7; DNA: TGTGCCAGCTCACCGGTAGCGGGGGCCTACGAGCAGTACTTC; CDR3: CASSPVAGAYEQYF
V: TRBV6-5; size: -; D: TRBD1; J: TRBJ2-1; DNA: TGTGCCAGCAGTTTACCAGGGGGATACAACAATGAGCAGTTCTTC; CDR3: CASSLPGGYNNEQFF
V: TRBV5-3; size: -; D: -; J: TRBJ2-7; DNA: TGTGCCAGAATTGGCGGGGAAAACGAGCAGTACTTC; CDR3: CARIGGENEQYF
V: TRBV28; size: once; D: TRBD1; J: TRBJ1-4; DNA: TGTGCCAGCAGTATTACAGGGGAGCGGGAAAAACTGTTTTTT; CDR3: CASSITGEREKLFF
V: TRBV7-6; size: -; D: TRBD2; J: TRBJ2-1; DNA: TGTGCCAGCAGCACATCCCTGGCTAGCGGGACGTTCTCCTACAATGAGCAGTTCTTC; CDR3: CASSTSLASGTFSYNEQFF
V: TRBV7-3; size: -; D: TRBD2; J: TRBJ2-3; DNA: TGTGCCAGCAGCTTAGGGATGCGGGGGGGCGTGGATACGCAGTATTTT; CDR3: CASSLGMRGGVDTQYF
V: TRBV28; size: -; D: TRBD2; J: TRBJ2-3; DNA: TGTGCCAGCAGCCTTAGCGGGAGCACAGATACGCAGTATTTT; CDR3: CASSLSGSTDTQYF
V: TRBV19; size: once; D: -; J: TRBJ2-7; DNA: TGTGCCAGTAGTATGACAGGGACTAGAGTGAGGCAGTACTTC; CDR3: CASSMTGTRVRQYF
V: TRBV7-2; size: -; D: -; J: TRBJ2-2; DNA: TGTGCCAGCAGGGCCGGGACACTGAACACCGGGGAGCTGTTTTTT; CDR3: CASRAGTLNTGELFF
V: TRBV7-9; size: -; D: -; J: TRBJ2-3; DNA: TGTGCCAGCAGCCCCTTCCGGGACTTTCCGTATTTT; CDR3: CASSPFRDFPYF
V: TRBV7-6; size: once; D: -; J: TRBJ2-1; DNA: TGTGCCAGCAGCCAAACCCGACAGGTCAGCTCCTACAATGAGCAGTTCTTC; CDR3: CASSQTRQVSSYNEQFF
V: TRBV18; size: -; D: -; J: TRBJ2-7; DNA: TGTGCCAGCTCACCACTTGTCCCTTACGAGCAGTACTTC; CDR3: CASSPLVPYEQYF
V: TRBV19; size: -; D: -; J: TRBJ2-1; DNA: TGTGCCAGTAGTACGCGGGGAAGCTCCTACAATGAGCAGTTCTTC; CDR3: CASSTRGSSYNEQFF
V: TRBV10-3; size: once; D: -; J: TRBJ1-1; DNA: TGTGCCATCAAAGGGGCAAGCATGAACACTGAAGCTTTCTTT; CDR3: CAIKGASMNTEAFF
V: TRBV7-3; size: -; D: -; J: TRBJ2-3; DNA: TGTGCCAGCAGCTTAGCGGGGTTGACAGATACGCAGTATTTT; CDR3: CASSLAGLTDTQYF
V: TRBV21-1; size: -; D: -; J: TRBJ2-7; DNA: TGTGCCAGCAGCACCGTCCCGGGACTAGCGGGAGTCTACGAGCAGTACTTC; CDR3: CASSTVPGLAGVYEQYF
V: TRBV7-2; size: -; D: -; J: TRBJ2-1; DNA: TGTGCCAGCAGCCGCGGCGGGGCCCTCATCGTATCCTACAATGAGCAGTTCTTC; CDR3: CASSRGGALIVSYNEQFF
V: TRBV5-6; size: -; D: -; J: TRBJ2-2; DNA: TGTGCCAGCGGTCCTACTCTACCGAACACCGGGGAGCTGTTTTTT; CDR3: CASGPTLPNTGELFF
V: TRBV3-1/TRBV3-2; size: -; D: -; J: TRBJ1-1; DNA: TGTGCCAGCAATGAGGGTGGTGAAGCTTTCTTT; CDR3: CASNEGGEAFF
V: TRBV9; size: -; D: TRBD1; J: TRBJ2-1; DNA: TGTGCCAGCAGCGTAGCGGACAGGGCCTACAATGAGCAGTTCTTC; CDR3: CASSVADRAYNEQFF
V: TRBV14; size: -; D: TRBD2; J: TRBJ2-5; DNA: TGTGCCAGCAGCCAATCGGTTGCCGGACTAGCGGGGAAAGAGACCCAGTACTTC; CDR3: CASSQSVAGLAGKETQYF
V: TRBV15; size: -; D: TRBD1; J: TRBJ2-7; DNA: TGTGCCACCAGCAGAAAGTCCCCCGGGACAGGGATCCACGAGCAGTACTTC; CDR3: CATSRKSPGTGIHEQYF
V: TRBV12-3/TRBV12-4; size: -; D: -; J: TRBJ1-3; DNA: TGTGCCAGCAGTCGCTCGGTTGACACCATATATTTT; CDR3: CASSRSVDTIYF
V: TRBV7-3; size: once; D: -; J: TRBJ1-2; DNA: TGTGCCAGCAGCTTATTGGGGAGGTATGGCTACACCTTC; CDR3: CASSLLGRYGYTF
V: TRBV6-5; size: -; D: -; J: TRBJ2-7; DNA: TGTGCCGGGCTGAAGGGGCGCTACGAGCAGTACTTC; CDR3: CAGLKGRYEQYF
V: TRBV2; size: -; D: -; J: TRBJ2-1; DNA: TGTGCCAGCAGTGGCGTCAGCGGCTCCTACAATGAGCAGTTCTTC; CDR3: CASSGVSGSYNEQFF
V: TRBV2; size: few; D: -; J: TRBJ1-2; DNA: TGTGCCAGCAGTGAGAACAGGCTATGGAATGGCTACACCTTC; CDR3: CASSENRLWNGYTF
V: TRBV5-6; size: -; D: -; J: TRBJ1-6; DNA: TGTGCCAGCAGCTTGAGCTACAGGGCGATGACACCCCTCCACTTT; CDR3: CASSLSYRAMTPLHF
V: TRBV30; size: -; D: -; J: TRBJ2-1; DNA: TGTGCCTGGAGTGAGGGGGAGCAGTTCTTC; CDR3: CAWSEGEQFF
V: TRBV7-9; size: -; D: -; J: TRBJ1-6; DNA: TGTGCCAGCAGCTTAATACGGGGGTCGTCGGATTCACCCCTCCACTTT; CDR3: CASSLIRGSSDSPLHF
V: TRBV19; size: -; D: TRBD2; J: TRBJ2-6; DNA: TGTGCCAGTAGGCGGACGGGACTAGCGGGGTCTGGGGCCAACGTCCTGACTTTC; CDR3: CASRRTGLAGSGANVLTF
V: TRBV30; size: -; D: -; J: TRBJ2-6; DNA: TGTGCCTACAAGACAGGGGAGGGCCTTGGGGCCAACGTCCTGACTTTC; CDR3: CAYKTGEGLGANVLTF
V: TRBV5-1; size: once; D: TRBD1; J: TRBJ1-4; DNA: TGCGCCAGCAGCGGGGGACAGGCAATGAGGGAAAAACTGTTTTTT; CDR3: CASSGGQAMREKLFF
V: TRBV5-8; size: -; D: TRBD1; J: TRBJ1-5; DNA: TGTGCCAGCAGCGTGGGACAGAACCTAAATCAGCCCCAGCATTTT; CDR3: CASSVGQNLNQPQHF